This T cell receptor (beta chain) was observed in a study of human T cells and chemical hapten exposure. TCRdb processed the 5' RACE reads anew with MiXCR; each CDR3 protein has one entry. The sample lists some 150,000 distinct CDR3 sequences; around 4% were seen once. This CDR3 has 14 residues. CDR1 and CDR2 (germline): SGDLS, YYNGEE. Trimming cost V 4 bases and J 4 bases, with 15 bases left between them. This clonotype was seen at least ten times. It was from unfractionated whole blood that total RNA was extracted. The rearrangement uses TRBV9 and TRBJ2-7; maybe TRBD1 (6 bases). The clonotype was recovered from a female donor in good health. The CDR3 sequence is CASSTTDRAYEQYF. As DNA, the CDR3 is TGTGCCAGCAGCACCACGGACAGAGCTTACGAGCAGTACTTC.